This note documents a single T cell receptor (beta chain) sequence. This entry comes from a study of blood T cell repertoires in COVID-19. Study-wide background: T cells, B-cell-depleted T cells, or PBMCs supplied cDNA or gDNA.

Authors' methods: By means of reference gene primer amplification, nucleated cell counts were estimated. The assay was immunoSEQ multiplex PCR, and TCRdb's table has in-frame clones only and misses some. D and trimming come from the DNA, and the V and J calls and clone size come from that table. The sample gives 100,000 to 150,000 clones, over 75% of which show up once; 15% to 20% is in the top ten. This CDR3 region has 19 residues. The ends lost 0 bases at V and 3 bases at J; junction bases unmatched: 8. Germline CDR1 is SGDLS and CDR2 is YYNGEE. The TCR comes from a man between 60 and 70 years old with active or convalescent COVID-19. The V call is TRBV9, the J call TRBJ2-6; TRBD1 matches 11 bases. The sequencing input was peripheral blood. The CDR3 DNA reads as TGTGCCAGCAGCGTAGCGTCTGGACAGGGGGCTGGTGGGGCCAACGTCCTGACTTTC. Translation: CASSVASGQGAGGANVLTF.